The 2 T cell receptor beta chains presented below share a single source sample, sequenced in a study of cytomegalovirus exposure and HLA in healthy donors. 60 Vbeta and 13 Jbeta primers were used in PCR. Sequencing used immunoSEQ multiplex PCR; TCRdb keeps in-frame clones, though not all of them. The repertoire holds 250,000 to 350,000 clones, with around 86% as singletons. Input material: PBMCs. The receptors were gathered from a man aged 35 to 55 in good health and CMV-seropositive.

The J gene is TRBJ2-5, the V gene TRBV6-5, with D possibly being TRBD2 (6 bases). CDR3 length: 12 residues. Germline CDR1 reads MNHEY; CDR2 reads SVGAGI. The V and J ends lost 6 bases and 4 bases respectively, with 9 bases between them. As DNA, the CDR3 is TGTGCCAGCAGAGGAGGGGTAGAGACCCAGTACTTC. This gives the protein CASRGGVETQYF.

V gene TRBV4-1 combines with J gene TRBJ2-6, with D perhaps matching TRBD1 (6 bases). Germline V gene data show CDR1 as MGHRA and CDR2 as YSYEKL. CDR3 length: 16 residues. Trimming stripped 3 bases from V and 1 base from J, with 10 bases between. The CDR3 loop is CASSQSTGSGANVLTF. CDR3 DNA sequence: TGCGCCAGCAGCCAGTCTACAGGGTCTGGGGCCAACGTCCTGACTTTC.